What follows are 22 T cell receptor beta chains derived from one specimen sequenced in a study of shared clonotypes between healthy human individuals. Selected positively for CCR7 and CD45RO-negative, naive CD8 cells excluded terminally differentiated effector memory CD45RA+ cells. Produced via immunoSEQ multiplex PCR; TCRdb's table is partial and in-frame only. The profile shows about 580,000 clones, more than 95% of them singletons. The sample was naive CD8+ T cells sorted from blood. All receptors come from a man aged 25-45 years in good health.

The rearrangement joins TRBV11-3 to TRBJ2-3; 7 bases are a match to TRBD1. V shed 4 bases and J 1 base; nucleotides not matched to a gene: 2. CDR1 and CDR2 (germline): SGHNT, YENEEA. This CDR3 spans 14 amino acids. In DNA, the CDR3 is TGTGCCAGCAGCTCTGGACAGGGCACAGATACGCAGTATTTT. This gives the protein CASSSGQGTDTQYF.

This clone has just one count. The chain links TRBV27 to TRBJ1-5; D remains unclear. The V end was cut by 4 bases, the J end by 5 bases, with 12 bases between. This CDR3 has 14 residues. The germline gives CDR1 MNHEY, CDR2 SMNVEV (reference sequence). The CDR3 sequence is CASSSHKPDQPQHF. Written as DNA, the CDR3 is TGTGCCAGCAGTTCCCACAAACCTGATCAGCCCCAGCATTTT.

CDR3 protein: CASSYYQPQHF. The CDR3 DNA reads TGTGCCAGCAGTTATTATCAGCCCCAGCATTTT. The V gene is TRBV21-1, the J gene TRBJ1-5. TRBV21-1 is an annotated pseudogene. The CDR3 is 11 residues long.

This sequence joins TRBV5-1 and TRBJ2-1, with 9 bases aligning to TRBD2. Germline CDR1 and CDR2: SGHRS and YFSETQ. The CDR3 extends over 15 amino acids. With V trimmed by 0 bases and J by 8 bases, 6 bases remained unmatched. The CDR3 DNA is TGCGCCAGCAGCTTGGAGGCGGGAGGGACGGATGAGCAGTTCTTC. This sequence encodes CASSLEAGGTDEQFF.

This chain connects TRBV19 to TRBJ1-1, with D hard to call. This CDR3 has 12 residues. From germline, CDR1 is LNHDA and CDR2 SQIVND (reference sequence). V was shortened by 5 bases and J by 2 bases, with 6 bases between the two germline ends. The CDR3 DNA reads TGTGCCAGTAGTTTGGACAACACTGAAGCTTTCTTT. Its translation: CASSLDNTEAFF.

Here the CDR3 reads CSVVRTGRSYEQYF. CDR3 DNA sequence: TGCAGCGTTGTGAGGACAGGGAGGTCCTACGAGCAGTACTTC. This sequence joins TRBV29-1 and TRBJ2-7; 8 bases match TRBD1. CDR1 SQVTM and CDR2 ANQGSEA come from the germline V gene. V lost 4 bases to trimming and J lost 1 base; unmatched junction nucleotides: 6. CDR3 length: 14 amino acids.

The genes are TRBV5-5 and TRBJ1-1; D perhaps matches TRBD1 (5 bases). Trimming took off 4 bases at V and 1 base at J, with 20 bases between the two ends. Germline values: CDR1 SGHKS, CDR2 YYEKEE (reference sequence). The CDR3 runs to 17 residues. The CDR3 region is CASSSFILTGGNTEAFF. CDR3 DNA: TGTGCCAGCAGCAGCTTTATTTTAACGGGGGGGAACACTGAAGCTTTCTTT.

About this clone itself: Other DNA sequences in this specimen translate into the identical CDR3. The chain joins TRBV27 to TRBJ2-7; D is unresolved. The CDR3 has 12 residues. Trimming cost V 2 bases and J 5 bases, with 7 bases left between them. The V gene's germline CDR1 is MNHEY and CDR2 SMNVEV (reference sequence). The CDR3 coding sequence is TGTGCCAGCAGTTTACTCGGAGACGAGCAGTACTTC. As protein: CASSLLGDEQYF.

Worth noting for this clone: Other DNA sequences from this sample encode an identical CDR3 as well. The J gene is TRBJ2-7, the V gene TRBV7-8, with D tentatively TRBD2 (6 bases). Trimming pared 3 bases from V and 0 bases from J, leaving 9 bases between. This CDR3 has 14 residues. Per the germline V gene, CDR1 is SGHVS and CDR2 is FQNEAQ. The CDR3 protein is CASSFAGSSYEQYF. CDR3 bases: TGTGCCAGCAGCTTCGCGGGAAGCTCCTACGAGCAGTACTTC.

The J gene is TRBJ2-2, the V gene TRBV12-5; a weak D match, TRBD1 (6 bases). This CDR3 region has 15 residues. Germline V lookup: CDR1 LGHNT, CDR2 FRNRAP. V lost 5 bases and J lost 3, with 13 bases in between. CDR3 sequence (DNA): TGTGCTAGTGGTCTCGGGACAACCTACACCGGGGAGCTGTTTTTT. Its protein product is CASGLGTTYTGELFF.

This sequence joins TRBV2 and TRBJ1-5; tentatively, D is TRBD1 (5 bases). Looked up from germline, CDR1 is SNHLY and CDR2 is FYNNEI. CDR3 length: 14 residues. The germline V and J ends were trimmed by 6 bases and 3 bases, with 12 bases remaining between them. The CDR3 sequence is CASRGDIDNQPQHF. The CDR3 DNA is TGTGCCAGCAGAGGGGATATCGACAATCAGCCCCAGCATTTT.

The V gene is TRBV28, the J gene TRBJ1-1; D not certain. Germline V gene sequence: CDR1 MDHEN, CDR2 SYDVKM. The CDR3 sequence is 16 residues long. V was clipped by 6 bases and J by 0 bases, with 17 bases between them. The CDR3 region has the DNA TGTGCCAGCAGCCTCCACGGGGTCCCTCTGAACACTGAAGCTTTCTTT. It specifies CASSLHGVPLNTEAFF.

This clone was recorded once. J is TRBJ2-7 and V is TRBV15; 7 bases line up with TRBD2. The germline V gene has CDR1 LNHNV and CDR2 YYDKDF (reference sequence). There are 16 residues in the CDR3. The ends lost 1 base at V and 1 base at J; junction bases unmatched: 7. CDR3 sequence reads: CATSRVGRGESYEQYF. The CDR3 DNA sequence: TGTGCCACCAGCAGAGTAGGTCGGGGGGAGTCCTACGAGCAGTACTTC. The full variable domain, its missing parts supplied by reference TRBV15 and TRBJ2-7, is DAMVIQNPRYQVTQFGKPVTLSCSQTLNHNVMYWYQQKSSQAPKLLFHYYDKDFNNEADTPDNFQSRRPNTSFCFLDIRSPGLGDTAMYLCATSRVGRGESYEQYFGPGTRLTVT.

The chain has TRBV7-9 and TRBJ2-1; no definite D call. Trimming stripped 1 base from V and 2 bases from J, with 12 bases between. The length of the CDR3 is 16 residues. Per germline, CDR1 SEHNR and CDR2 FQNEAQ (reference sequence). The CDR3: CASSLVETHAYNEQFF. CDR3 DNA: TGTGCCAGCAGCTTAGTGGAGACCCACGCCTACAATGAGCAGTTCTTC.

The chain couples TRBV28 to TRBJ1-4, with a possible D match to TRBD1 (6 bases). The CDR3 consists of 17 residues. Per germline, CDR1 MDHEN and CDR2 SYDVKM. Trimming removed 6 bases from V and 7 bases from J, with 24 bases in between. The DNA of the CDR3 is TGTGCCAGCAGGGGGGCGGAGGGGCCAACTCTCGGTGAAAAACTGTTTTTT. Translation: CASRGAEGPTLGEKLFF.

The chain recombines TRBV27 with TRBJ2-1; the D gene could be TRBD1 or TRBD2 (5 bases each). Germline CDR1 and CDR2: MNHEY and SMNVEV (reference sequence). The CDR3 is made up of 13 amino acids. V was cut by 5 bases and J by 8 bases, with 13 bases left in between. The chain's CDR3 is CASSTAVGDEQFF. The CDR3 DNA is TGTGCCAGCAGTACGGCCGTGGGGGATGAGCAGTTCTTC.

This clone is a singleton in its sample. Germline and junction disagree at one end, which may indicate a read error. V usage is TRBV5-1 and J usage is TRBJ1-5, with D maybe TRBD1 (5 bases). The CDR3 length is 14 residues. In germline, CDR1 is SGHRS, CDR2 YFSETQ. For the CDR3, the DNA is TGCGCCAGCAGCTACCCCAGGGTAAATCGGCCCCAGCATTTT. It translates to CASSYPRVNRPQHF. Full variable domain (remainder filled in from reference TRBV5-1 and TRBJ1-5): KAGVTQTPRYLIKTRGQQVTLSCSPISGHRSVSWYQQTPGQGLQFLFEYFSETQRNKGNFPGRFSGRQFSNSRSEMNVSTLELGDSALYLCASSYPRVNRPQHFGDGTRLSIL.

This chain connects TRBV2 to TRBJ2-2; D uncertain. The ends were cut back, 4 bases at V and 7 bases at J, with 7 bases in the middle. There are 12 residues in the CDR3. Germline V lookup: CDR1 SNHLY, CDR2 FYNNEI. In DNA form, the CDR3 reads TGTGCCAGCAGTGGAGTCTACGGGGAGCTGTTTTTT. This encodes CASSGVYGELFF.

This chain connects TRBV10-3 to TRBJ2-7, with TRBD2 identical over 7 bases. The CDR3 loop spans 13 amino acids. V gave up 8 bases and J gave up 0 bases; unmatched junction bases: 4. CDR1 is ENHRY, CDR2 SYGVKD, per germline. The CDR3 DNA follows: TGTGCCATCTTAGCGGGCCACTCCTACGAGCAGTACTTC. Translation: CAILAGHSYEQYF.

The chain recombines TRBV18 with TRBJ2-2; D gene unclear. V lost 3 bases and J 3 bases, leaving 17 bases between the germline ends. The CDR3 is made up of 17 amino acids. The germline V gene has CDR1 KGHSH and CDR2 LQKENI. DNA for the CDR3: TGTGCCAGCTCACCCCACAGAGAAGGGCAGGACACCGGGGAGCTGTTTTTT. Translation gives CASSPHREGQDTGELFF.

The rearrangement joins TRBV4-3 to TRBJ2-7, with D perhaps TRBD1 (6 bases). CDR3 length: 14 amino acids. V gave up 4 bases and J gave up 2 bases, with 12 bases separating them. Germline-derived CDR1 and CDR2 are LGHNA and YSLEER. In nucleotides, the CDR3 is TGCGCCAGCAGCCCGTCGACAGGTACCTACGAGCAGTACTTC. This sequence encodes CASSPSTGTYEQYF.

As concerns this clone: The CDR3 end shows no conserved phenylalanine or tryptophan, and so a read error is likely. The rearrangement joins TRBV5-5 to TRBJ2-7; 8 bases are shared with TRBD2. V gave up 0 bases and J gave up 3 bases; unmatched junction bases: 5. CDR3 length: 15 amino acids. From germline, CDR1 is SGHKS and CDR2 YYEKEE (reference sequence). CDR3 loop: CASSLVLAGIYEQYL. CDR3 DNA sequence: TGTGCCAGCAGCTTGGTTCTAGCGGGTATCTACGAGCAGTACCTC.